This is a list of T cell receptor beta chains from one sample in a study of shared clonotypes between healthy human individuals. Sequenced by immunoSEQ multiplex PCR; TCRdb stores in-frame clones only, minus some. The sample has around 2,000,000 clones, about 94% seen once. Material for sequencing was naive CD8+ T cells sorted from blood. The receptors shown here come from a man aged 18 to 29 in good health. Each CDR3 is given with its conserved first and last residue. Each record gives: D gene, J gene, clone size, V gene, CDR3 DNA, CDR3 protein. D genes are given only for firm matches. Not every row has a clone size; where given, it reads once, few, many or a size class.

-,TRBJ1-6,once,TRBV9,TGTGCCAGCAGCGTAGGATCCAGGGGAGAAGTTAATTCACCCCTCCACTTT,CASSVGSRGEVNSPLHF
-,TRBJ2-5,-,TRBV9,TGTGCCAGCAGCGTTGAGGGGGGATCGACCCAGTACTTC,CASSVEGGSTQYF
TRBD2,TRBJ2-7,-,TRBV7-9,TGTGCCAGCAGCGGAGAATCTTTCGGGAGGGCCTACGAGCAGTACTTC,CASSGESFGRAYEQYF
-,TRBJ2-3,-,TRBV2,TGTGCCAGCAGTGGGGCGTGGGGGGGCCTGACAGATACGCAGTATTTT,CASSGAWGGLTDTQYF
TRBD1,TRBJ1-2,-,TRBV6-5,TGTGCCAGCAGAGAGAGAGGGACAGCCTATGGCTACACCTTC,CASRERGTAYGYTF
-,TRBJ1-2,-,TRBV14,TGTGCCAGCAGACAGACAGGCGGTAACTATGGCTACACCTTC,CASRQTGGNYGYTF
-,TRBJ1-6,once,TRBV5-6,TGTGCCAGCAGCTTCGGGGACTCACCCCTCCACTTT,CASSFGDSPLHF
TRBD2,TRBJ2-3,-,TRBV7-2,TGTGCCAGCAGCTTCGATCTAGCGGGAGAGGGAGATACGCAGTATTTT,CASSFDLAGEGDTQYF
-,TRBJ2-1,-,TRBV29-1,TGCAGCGTGGACAACAATGAGCAGTTCTTC,CSVDNNEQFF
-,TRBJ2-1,-,TRBV27,TGTGCCAGCAGTCCCTTGGGGGGGGGCCCGGATGAGCAGTTCTTC,CASSPLGGGPDEQFF
-,TRBJ1-1,-,TRBV28,TGTGCCAGTTTCTCAGGGACCTGGAACACTGAAGCTTTCTTT,CASFSGTWNTEAFF
-,TRBJ1-2,few,TRBV5-1,TGCGCCAGCAGCTCCGACAGCGATTACGGCTATGGCTACACCTTC,CASSSDSDYGYGYTF
TRBD2,TRBJ2-3,-,TRBV25-1,TGTGCCAGCAGGACTAGCGGGGGGCCCAAGGATACGCAGTATTTT,CASRTSGGPKDTQYF
-,TRBJ1-5,-,TRBV9,TGTGCCAGCAGCATAAATCAGCCCCAGCATTTT,CASSINQPQHF
TRBD1,TRBJ2-1,-,TRBV5-1,TGCGCCAGCAGCTTGGTAAGGTCCCGGGACAGGGGCTACAATGAGCAGTTCTTC,CASSLVRSRDRGYNEQFF
-,TRBJ2-2,-,TRBV18,TGTGCCAGCTCACCGGGGGGAAACACCGGGGAGCTGTTTTTT,CASSPGGNTGELFF
-,TRBJ2-7,-,TRBV6-5,TGTGCCAGCAGTTACTCAGCGGGACAGCGACCCTACGAGCAGTACTTC,CASSYSAGQRPYEQYF
TRBD2,TRBJ2-2,-,TRBV7-9,TGTGCCAGCAGCTTAGTACTAGCGGCCGGGGAGCTGTTTTTT,CASSLVLAAGELFF
TRBD2,TRBJ2-3,-,TRBV11-2,TGTGCCAGCAGCGCACTAGCGGGGGTTACCACAGATACGCAGTATTTT,CASSALAGVTTDTQYF
-,TRBJ2-1,-,TRBV5-6,TGTGCCAGCAGCTTTGACAGGAGCTACAATGAGCAGTTCTTC,CASSFDRSYNEQFF
TRBD2,TRBJ2-5,-,TRBV27,TGTGCCAGCAGTTTTCTAGCGGGGGGTTCGTTGGAGACCCAGTACTTC,CASSFLAGGSLETQYF
-,TRBJ2-7,-,TRBV6-5,TGTGCCAGCAGAACCGCTCCTGGCGAGCAGTACTTC,CASRTAPGEQYF
-,TRBJ2-2,-,TRBV7-8,TGTGCCAGCAGCTTAGCTCGTAAGGGGGAGCTGTTTTTT,CASSLARKGELFF
-,TRBJ2-5,-,TRBV28,TGTGCCAGCAGTTTTGAATTGGGGCAAGAGACCCAGTACTTC,CASSFELGQETQYF
-,TRBJ2-7,-,TRBV19,TGTGCCAGTAGTGCCAGTATGGGATACGAGCAGTACTTC,CASSASMGYEQYF
-,TRBJ1-4,-,TRBV30,TGTGCCTGGAGTGTACCAACAGCTTATGATGAAAAACTGTTTTTT,CAWSVPTAYDEKLFF
TRBD2,TRBJ2-2,-,TRBV7-6,TGTGCCAGCAGCCCACTGCGGGGGGCGATGTCCGGGGAGCTGTTTTTT,CASSPLRGAMSGELFF
-,TRBJ1-2,-,TRBV5-4,TGTGCCAGCAGCTTGGTGGGAGGGGATGGCTATGGCTACACCTTC,CASSLVGGDGYGYTF
-,TRBJ1-2,few,TRBV6-6,TGTGCCAGCACCAAAACAGGGAACTATGGCTACACCTTC,CASTKTGNYGYTF
TRBD2,TRBJ2-7,-,TRBV6-1,TGTGCCAGCGGGGAGGGGAATCTCTACGAGCAGTACTTC,CASGEGNLYEQYF
-,TRBJ2-3,-,TRBV27,TGTGCCAGCACCGACACAGATACGCAGTATTTT,CASTDTDTQYF
-,TRBJ1-3,-,TRBV9,TGTGCCAGCAACGACCATCCTGGGACGCCCGGAAACACCATATATTTT,CASNDHPGTPGNTIYF
-,TRBJ1-1,-,TRBV6-1,TGTGCCAGCAGTGAACCCGGGATCGAGATTCCAAACACTGAAGCTTTCTTT,CASSEPGIEIPNTEAFF
TRBD1,TRBJ1-1,-,TRBV7-9,TGTGCCAGCAGCTCAACAAATATCGTACAGGGGGCCGGGGCTTTCTTT,CASSSTNIVQGAGAFF
TRBD2,TRBJ2-3,-,TRBV5-6,TGTGCCAGCAGCTTGTTAGCGGGAGGTGATACGCAGTATTTT,CASSLLAGGDTQYF
TRBD2,TRBJ2-3,-,TRBV7-9,TGTGCCAGCAGCTTATCCCTAGCGGGAGTTGTTAAAGATACGCAGTATTTT,CASSLSLAGVVKDTQYF